This T cell receptor beta chain was sequenced for a study of shared clonotypes between healthy human individuals. Clones were sequenced by immunoSEQ multiplex PCR, and TCRdb holds only the in-frame ones, with some missing. The sample gives 2 million to 3 million clones, roughly 93% of which show up once; approximately 0.36% is in the top ten. The CDR3 spans 16 residues. Germline V lookup: CDR1 KGHSH, CDR2 LQKENI. The V gene lost 0 bases and the J gene lost 0 bases, with 8 bases spanning the gap. The receptor was isolated from a young man in good health. Some clones in this sample may be carry-over from other donors' samples. The sequenced sample was naive CD4+ T cells from PBMCs. As to subset: CD45RA+ positively selected. The chain joins TRBV18 to TRBJ2-2, with D possibly being TRBD1 (6 bases). The CDR3 DNA reads TGTGCCAGCTCACCACCGGGACACCCGAACACCGGGGAGCTGTTTTTT. It encodes CASSPPGHPNTGELFF. Variable domain in full (rest from reference TRBV18 and TRBJ2-2): NAGVMQNPRHLVRRRGQEARLRCSPMKGHSHVYWYRQLPEEGLKFMVYLQKENIIDESGMPKERFSAEFPKEGPSILRIQQVVRGDSAAYFCASSPPGHPNTGELFFGEGSRLTVL.